This TCR beta chain was profiled in a study of shared clonotypes between healthy human individuals. Germline V gene data show CDR1 as SGHRS and CDR2 as YFSETQ. V lost 0 bases, J lost 5 bases, and 5 bases stayed unmatched. The CDR3 runs to 16 residues. TCRdb keeps only in-frame clones here, not all; method: immunoSEQ multiplex PCR. The sample includes over 400,000 clones, 90% to 96% seen only once; the top ten take about 0.067%. This clone appeared a single time. The sequenced material came from naive CD4+ T cells sorted from blood. Subset: CD45RA+ positively selected. The TCR comes from a woman aged 25 to 39 in good health. V is TRBV5-1 and J is TRBJ2-5; 12 nucleotides line up with TRBD2. CDR3 nucleotide sequence: TGCGCCAGCAGCTTGGGACTAGCGGGAGCCCGGGAGACCCAGTACTTC. This encodes CASSLGLAGARETQYF. Supplemented by reference TRBV5-1 and TRBJ2-5, the full variable domain reads KAGVTQTPRYLIKTRGQQVTLSCSPISGHRSVSWYQQTPGQGLQFLFEYFSETQRNKGNFPGRFSGRQFSNSRSEMNVSTLELGDSALYLCASSLGLAGARETQYFGPGTRLLVL.